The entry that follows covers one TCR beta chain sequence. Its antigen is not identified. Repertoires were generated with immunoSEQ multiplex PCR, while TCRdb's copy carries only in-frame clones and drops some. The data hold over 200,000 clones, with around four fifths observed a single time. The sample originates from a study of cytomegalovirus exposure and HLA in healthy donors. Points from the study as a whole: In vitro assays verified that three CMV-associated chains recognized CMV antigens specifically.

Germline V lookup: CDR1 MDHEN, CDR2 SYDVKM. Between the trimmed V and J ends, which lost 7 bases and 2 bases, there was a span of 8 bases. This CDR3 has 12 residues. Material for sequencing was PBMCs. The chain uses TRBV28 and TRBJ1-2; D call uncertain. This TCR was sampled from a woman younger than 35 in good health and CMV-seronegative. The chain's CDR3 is CASIGRNYGYTF. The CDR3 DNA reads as TGTGCCAGCATCGGCAGAAACTATGGCTACACCTTC.